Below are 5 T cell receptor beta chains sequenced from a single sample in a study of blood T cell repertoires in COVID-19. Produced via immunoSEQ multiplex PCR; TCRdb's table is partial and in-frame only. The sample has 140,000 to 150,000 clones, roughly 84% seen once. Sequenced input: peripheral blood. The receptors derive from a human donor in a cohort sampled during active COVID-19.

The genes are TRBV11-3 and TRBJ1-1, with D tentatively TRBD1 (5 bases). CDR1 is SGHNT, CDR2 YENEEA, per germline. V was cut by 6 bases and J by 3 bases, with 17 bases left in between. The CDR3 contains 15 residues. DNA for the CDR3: TGTGCCAGCAGGGCGGCAGGGAGGTTGGACACTGAAGCTTTCTTT. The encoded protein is CASRAAGRLDTEAFF. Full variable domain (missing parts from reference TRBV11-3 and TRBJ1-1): EAGVVQSPRYKIIEKKQPVAFWCNPISGHNTLYWYLQNLGQGPELLIRYENEEAVDDSQLPKDRFSAERLKGVDSTLKIQPAELGDSAVYLCASRAAGRLDTEAFFGQGTRLTVV.

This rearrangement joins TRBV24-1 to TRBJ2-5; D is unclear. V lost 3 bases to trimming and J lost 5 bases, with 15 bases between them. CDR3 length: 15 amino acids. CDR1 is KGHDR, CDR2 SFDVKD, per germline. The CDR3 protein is CATSDPGPRRETQYF. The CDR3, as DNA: TGTGCCACCAGTGATCCCGGCCCTAGGCGGGAGACCCAGTACTTC.

CDR3 region: CASSEDRVYEQYV. The DNA of the CDR3 is TGTGCCAGCAGTGAAGACAGGGTCTACGAGCAGTACGTC. V usage is TRBV2 and J usage is TRBJ2-7; TRBD1 is a possible D gene (6 bases). There are 13 residues in the CDR3. CDR1 and CDR2 from the germline V gene are SNHLY and FYNNEI. Trimming left V 1 base short and J 3 bases short, with 7 bases between.

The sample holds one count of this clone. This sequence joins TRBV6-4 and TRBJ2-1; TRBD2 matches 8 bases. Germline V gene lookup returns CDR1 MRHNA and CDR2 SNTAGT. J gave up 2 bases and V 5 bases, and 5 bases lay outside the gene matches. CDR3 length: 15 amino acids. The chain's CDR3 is CASSSTSETYNEQFF. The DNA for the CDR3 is TGTGCCAGCAGTTCGACTAGCGAGACCTACAATGAGCAGTTCTTC.

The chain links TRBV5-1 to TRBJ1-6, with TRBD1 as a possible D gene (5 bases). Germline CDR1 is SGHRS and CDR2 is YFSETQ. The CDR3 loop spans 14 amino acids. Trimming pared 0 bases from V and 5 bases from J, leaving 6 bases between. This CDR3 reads CASSLVQDNSPLHF. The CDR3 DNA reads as TGCGCCAGCAGCTTGGTACAGGATAATTCACCCCTCCACTTT.